This note documents a single T cell receptor beta chain sequence. The data originate from a study of blood T cell repertoires in COVID-19. Study-level information: Two consecutive negative NP/OP PCR tests, clearance, or resolved symptoms defined Cohort 3 recovery. The study drew acute and convalescent COVID-19 samples from the United States, Italy and Spain. T cells, B-cell-depleted T cells, or PBMCs provided the cDNA or gDNA that served as material.

The CDR3 has 14 residues. Per the germline V gene, CDR1 is KGHSH and CDR2 is LQKENI. V was cut by 3 bases and J by 2 bases, with 10 bases left in between. Assignment of participants to cohorts was predicated upon participant-reported clinical history. Libraries were prepared by immunoSEQ multiplex PCR; TCRdb keeps only in-frame clonotypes and omits some of them. The sample carries under 400,000 clones, 87% recorded once. The sequenced sample consisted of PBMCs or T cells enriched from blood (not recorded which). The origin of this receptor is a man in his forties in a cohort exposed to, infected with or recovered from COVID-19 (not recorded which). The rearrangement joins TRBV18 to TRBJ1-2, with a weak D call TRBD1 (5 bases). The CDR3 coding sequence is TGTGCCAGCTCACCTACAGGACGGAACTATGGCTACACCTTC. It translates to CASSPTGRNYGYTF.